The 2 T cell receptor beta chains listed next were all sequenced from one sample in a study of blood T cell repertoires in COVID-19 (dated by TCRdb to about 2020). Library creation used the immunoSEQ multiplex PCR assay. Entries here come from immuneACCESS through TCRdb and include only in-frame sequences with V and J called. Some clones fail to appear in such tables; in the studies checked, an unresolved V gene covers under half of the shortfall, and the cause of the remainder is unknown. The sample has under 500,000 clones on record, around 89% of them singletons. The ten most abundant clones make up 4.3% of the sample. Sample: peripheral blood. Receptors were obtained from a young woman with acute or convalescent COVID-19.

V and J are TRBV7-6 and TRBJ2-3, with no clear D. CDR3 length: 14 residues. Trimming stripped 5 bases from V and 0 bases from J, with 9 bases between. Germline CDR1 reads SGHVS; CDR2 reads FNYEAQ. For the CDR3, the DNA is TGTGCCAGCAGCCCTGTGGCTAGCACAGATACGCAGTATTTT. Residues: CASSPVASTDTQYF.

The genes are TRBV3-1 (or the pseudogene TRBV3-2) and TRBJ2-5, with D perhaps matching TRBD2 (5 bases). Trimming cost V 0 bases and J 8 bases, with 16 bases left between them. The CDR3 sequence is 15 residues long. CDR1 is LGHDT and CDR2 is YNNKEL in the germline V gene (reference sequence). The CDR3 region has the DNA TGTGCCAGCAGCCAAGATCTCCCTAGCCCACAAACCCAGTACTTC. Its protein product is CASSQDLPSPQTQYF.